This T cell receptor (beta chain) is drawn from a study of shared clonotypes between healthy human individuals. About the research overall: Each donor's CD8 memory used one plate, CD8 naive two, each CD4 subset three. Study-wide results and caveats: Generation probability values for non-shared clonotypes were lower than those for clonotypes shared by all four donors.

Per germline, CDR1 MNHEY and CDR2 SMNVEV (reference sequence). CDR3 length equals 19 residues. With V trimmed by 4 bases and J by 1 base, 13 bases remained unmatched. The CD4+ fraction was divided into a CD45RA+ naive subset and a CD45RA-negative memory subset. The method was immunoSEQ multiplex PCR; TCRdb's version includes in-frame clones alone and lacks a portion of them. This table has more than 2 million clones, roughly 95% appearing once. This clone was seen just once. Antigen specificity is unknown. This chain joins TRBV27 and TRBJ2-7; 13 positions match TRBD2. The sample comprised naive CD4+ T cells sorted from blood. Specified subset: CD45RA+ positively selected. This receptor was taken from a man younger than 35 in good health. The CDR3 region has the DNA TGTGCCAGCAGTTCTTGGACTAGCGGGAGTTATAGTGGATCCTACGAGCAGTACTTC. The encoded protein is CASSSWTSGSYSGSYEQYF.